A selection of T cell receptor beta chains follows, all from one sample in a study of blood T cell repertoires in COVID-19. Profiling relied on immunoSEQ multiplex PCR, and the TCRdb table lists in-frame clones only, not all of them. The sample has roughly 230,000 clones, over 75% seen once; the top ten hold about 0.64%. Sequencing was done on a sample of peripheral blood. The receptor source for this set is a human donor in a cohort sampled during active COVID-19. The CDR3 runs from the conserved cysteine through the conserved F or W. The D gene is left open where the match is weak. Expanded clones are given a class, and other clones once, few, many or no size at all.

TRBD2,TRBJ2-7,NA,TRBV11-2,CASSLALAGGNYEQYF,TGTGCCAGCAGCTTAGCTCTAGCGGGGGGAAACTACGAGCAGTACTTC
TRBD2,TRBJ2-1,NA,TRBV19,CASSIVLLGEGRGNEQFF,TGTGCCAGTAGTATAGTCCTCCTCGGGGAGGGCCGGGGGAATGAGCAGTTCTTC
TRBD1,TRBJ1-2,NA,TRBV6-6,CASSPDRAAHYGYTF,TGTGCCAGCAGTCCCGACAGGGCGGCTCACTATGGCTACACCTTC
TRBD1,TRBJ1-3,NA,TRBV5-1,CASSRDRSSSGNTIYF,TGCGCCAGCAGTAGGGACAGATCCTCCTCTGGAAACACCATATATTTT
NA,TRBJ1-2,NA,TRBV5-6,CASSLAGGGYTF,TGTGCCAGCAGCTTGGCGGGGGGCGGCTACACCTTC
TRBD2,TRBJ2-1,NA,TRBV27,CASSYRGSSNEQFF,TGTGCCAGCAGTTACCGCGGGAGTTCCAATGAGCAGTTCTTC
NA,TRBJ1-2,NA,TRBV6-6,CASSPTGVTNYGYTF,TGTGCCAGCAGTCCTACAGGAGTCACAAACTATGGCTACACCTTC
NA,TRBJ1-5,NA,TRBV28,CASSLALRRVSNQPQHF,TGTGCCAGCAGTTTAGCCCTCCGCCGGGTTAGCAATCAGCCCCAGCATTTT
NA,TRBJ2-3,NA,TRBV5-1,CASTAFERASTDTQYF,TGCGCCAGCACCGCCTTCGAGCGGGCAAGCACAGATACGCAGTATTTT
TRBD2,TRBJ2-7,NA,TRBV7-3,CASSTSGGDYEQYF,TGTGCCAGCAGCACTAGCGGGGGGGACTACGAGCAGTACTTC
NA,TRBJ2-7,NA,TRBV5-4,CASSSNRARLEQYF,TGTGCCAGCAGCTCGAACAGGGCCAGATTGGAGCAGTACTTC
NA,TRBJ2-7,NA,TRBV7-9,CASSGSKGAYEQYF,TGTGCCAGCAGCGGATCAAAGGGAGCCTACGAGCAGTACTTC
TRBD1,TRBJ2-7,NA,TRBV29-1,CSVWTGAGEQYF,TGCAGCGTCTGGACAGGGGCAGGGGAGCAGTACTTC
NA,TRBJ1-5,NA,TRBV5-1,CASSSTNPASGHFYDSNQPQHF,TGCGCCAGCAGCTCCACAAATCCCGCCTCAGGCCATTTTTATGATAGCAATCAGCCCCAGCATTTT
TRBD1,TRBJ1-6,NA,TRBV11-2,CASSLTTGARSPLHF,TGTGCCAGCAGCCTAACGACAGGGGCCCGTTCACCCCTCCACTTT
TRBD2,TRBJ2-1,few,TRBV7-9,CASSLLAGVANEQFF,TGTGCCAGCAGCCTACTAGCGGGAGTGGCCAATGAGCAGTTCTTC
TRBD1,TRBJ2-4,NA,TRBV14,CASSQGGQGAWDIQYF,TGTGCCAGCAGCCAAGGGGGACAGGGGGCGTGGGACATTCAGTACTTC
NA,TRBJ1-6,NA,TRBV6-5,CASSYSGGIGSPLHF,TGTGCCAGCAGTTACTCTGGAGGGATCGGTTCACCCCTCCACTTT
TRBD2,TRBJ2-5,NA,TRBV4-3,CASSQNTGDYPRWTQYF,TGCGCCAGCAGCCAAAATACCGGGGACTACCCTCGTTGGACCCAGTACTTC
TRBD1,TRBJ2-7,NA,TRBV28,CASSPPDRGRTYEQYF,TGTGCCAGCAGTCCTCCTGACAGGGGGCGAACTTACGAGCAGTACTTC
NA,TRBJ1-2,NA,TRBV7-2,CASSLLLIGDGYTF,TGTGCCAGCAGCTTACTTTTAATAGGGGATGGCTACACCTTC
TRBD2,TRBJ2-3,once,TRBV7-2,CASSLFSGGGTDTQYF,TGTGCCAGCAGCTTATTCAGCGGGGGGGGCACAGATACGCAGTATTTT
NA,TRBJ2-7,NA,TRBV6-2/TRBV6-3,CASSGPENSYEQYF,TGTGCCAGCAGTGGGCCAGAAAACTCCTACGAGCAGTACTTC
NA,TRBJ2-6,NA,TRBV9,CASSHPGELSGANVLTF,TGTGCCAGCAGCCACCCGGGGGAACTCTCTGGGGCCAACGTCCTGACTTTC
NA,TRBJ1-1,NA,TRBV29-1,CSVQTGYTEAFF,TGCAGCGTGCAAACAGGGTACACTGAAGCTTTCTTT
NA,TRBJ1-1,NA,TRBV19,CASSRQERTEAFF,TGTGCCAGTAGTAGGCAGGAAAGGACTGAAGCTTTCTTT
NA,TRBJ1-1,NA,TRBV12-3/TRBV12-4,CASSLTEEAFF,TGTGCCAGCAGTTTGACAGAGGAAGCTTTCTTT
NA,TRBJ1-6,NA,TRBV19,CASSIDSHRYNSPLHF,TGTGCCAGTAGTATCGACAGTCACCGATATAATTCACCCCTCCACTTT
TRBD1,TRBJ1-1,once,TRBV11-3,CASSFLPGQEAFF,TGTGCCAGCAGCTTCCTACCGGGACAGGAAGCTTTCTTT
TRBD1,TRBJ1-5,once,TRBV3-1/TRBV3-2,CASSQETTHRGRCGQPQHF,TGTGCCAGCAGCCAAGAGACCACCCACAGGGGGCGGTGCGGTCAGCCCCAGCATTTT
TRBD2,TRBJ2-1,NA,TRBV10-3,CAISGGTSGYNEQFF,TGTGCCATCAGTGGTGGGACTAGCGGTTACAATGAGCAGTTCTTC
NA,TRBJ1-2,NA,TRBV7-9,CASSLAGERYTF,TGTGCCAGCAGCTTAGCGGGTGAGAGGTACACCTTC
NA,TRBJ1-5,NA,TRBV12-3/TRBV12-4,CASSFLQGKPQHF,TGTGCCAGCAGTTTTCTTCAGGGAAAGCCCCAGCATTTT
TRBD1,TRBJ2-7,NA,TRBV11-2,CASSDTGQGLEQYF,TGTGCCAGCAGCGATACGGGACAGGGTTTGGAGCAGTACTTC
NA,TRBJ1-3,NA,TRBV11-2,CASSDTGSSGNTIYF,TGTGCCAGCAGCGATACAGGGAGCTCTGGAAACACCATATATTTT
TRBD1,TRBJ2-7,NA,TRBV18,CASSRGMKGGEIGEQYF,TGTGCCAGCTCACGGGGAATGAAAGGGGGCGAGATTGGCGAGCAGTACTTC
NA,TRBJ2-7,NA,TRBV9,CASEGYEQYF,TGTGCCAGCGAGGGTTACGAGCAGTACTTC
NA,TRBJ1-4,NA,TRBV5-1,CASSLGRRNEKLFF,TGCGCCAGCAGCTTGGGGCGGAGAAATGAAAAACTGTTTTTT
NA,TRBJ2-2,once,TRBV5-8,CASSLRRESLYTGELFF,TGTGCCAGCAGCTTACGCCGGGAGTCCCTTTACACCGGGGAGCTGTTTTTT
TRBD1,TRBJ1-6,NA,TRBV2,CASSGDRLYNSPLHF,TGTGCCAGCAGTGGGGACAGATTATATAATTCACCCCTCCACTTT